The clone carrying this T cell receptor beta chain was detected only a few times. No antigen is known for it. The entry originates in a study of cytomegalovirus exposure and HLA in healthy donors. Study observations and caveats: Further analysis was carried out later, and it showed several of the most significant clusters appearing linked to common viral pathogens. Versus the approximately 670-donor mean, an Asian-associated ancestry cluster reportedly showed fewer N-insertions in a later analysis.

Healthy donors of bone marrow made up the group. The V end was cut by 4 bases, the J end by 6 bases, with 18 bases between. The CDR3 spans 14 residues. From germline, CDR1 is GTSNPN and CDR2 SVGIG (reference sequence). PCR was performed using 60 Vbeta and 13 Jbeta primers. Using immunoSEQ multiplex PCR, the repertoire was profiled, and TCRdb retains in-frame clones only, with some absent. Of 100,000 to 150,000 clones listed, around 80% are singletons. Material for sequencing was PBMCs. This receptor was identified in a woman in her twenties or thirties in good health and CMV-seronegative. The rearrangement links TRBV30 to TRBJ1-2; TRBD1 is a possible D gene (6 bases). CDR3 loop: CAWTKGPGADGYTF. The CDR3 DNA follows: TGTGCCTGGACTAAAGGCCCAGGGGCCGATGGCTACACCTTC.